The present T cell receptor beta chain was sequenced within a study of CD8+ T cells in alopecia areata. Extracted RNA was reverse transcribed into cDNA, the sequencing template. TCRdb's table, derived via immunoSEQ multiplex PCR, lists solely in-frame clones and lacks some. The sample contains 110,000 or so clones, roughly 69% of which appear only once. Material for sequencing was CD4+ T cells sorted from blood. The clonotype comes from a human donor in good health.

In DNA form, the CDR3 reads TGTGCCAGCAGCGTTGGGACAGCAGCTAACTATGGCTACACCTTC. Protein product: CASSVGTAANYGYTF. The chain uses TRBV9 and TRBJ1-2, with 7 bases fitting TRBD1. This CDR3 has 15 residues. Germline V gene sequence: CDR1 SGDLS, CDR2 YYNGEE. The junction had 4 bases not matched to a gene; V was cut back by 2 bases and J by 0 bases.